The 32 T cell receptor beta chains listed next were all sequenced from one sample in a study of CD8 T cells in Susac syndrome. Reverse transcription used about 0.45 to 1 ug RNA and random hexamers. TCRdb redid the calling of the immunoSEQ multiplex PCR reads with MiXCR, one entry per CDR3 protein. The sample has 95,000 to 150,000 distinct CDR3 sequences, 90% to 95% seen once. The sample was CD4+ T cells from PBMCs. These receptors were taken from a human donor in good health.

The chain uses TRBV7-9 and TRBJ1-1; D uncertain. The V gene's germline CDR1 is SEHNR and CDR2 FQNEAQ (reference sequence). Trimming shortened V by 2 bases and J by 2 bases, and 9 bases separated the two germline ends. The CDR3 consists of 14 residues. CDR3 protein: CASSLHGFNTEAFF. The CDR3 nucleotides read TGTGCCAGCAGCTTACACGGGTTTAACACTGAAGCTTTCTTT.

The chain joins TRBV29-1 to TRBJ1-2, with TRBD1 identical over 9 bases. Germline CDR1 reads SQVTM; CDR2 reads ANQGSEA. This CDR3 is built from 11 residues. V lost 6 bases and J lost 8; bases outside the gene matches: 4. In DNA form, the CDR3 reads TGCAGCGTACAGGGGGCGGAGGGCTACACCTTC. Amino acids: CSVQGAEGYTF.

This chain uses TRBV18 with TRBJ2-7; TRBD2 matches 14 bases. There are 16 residues in the CDR3. The germline V gene encodes CDR1 KGHSH and CDR2 LQKENI. Trimming took 4 bases from V and 7 from J; bases not matched to a gene: 9. The CDR3 sequence: CASSRGLAGASDEQYF. CDR3 bases: TGTGCCAGCTCACGGGGACTAGCGGGAGCGTCAGATGAGCAGTACTTC.

The chain employs TRBV20-1 and TRBJ2-6; D is possibly TRBD2 (5 bases). This CDR3 is built from 12 residues. Trimming cost V 6 bases and J 2 bases, with 5 bases left between them. CDR1 and CDR2 from the germline V gene are DFQATT and SNEGSKA (reference sequence). CDR3 nucleotide sequence: TGCAGTGCCGGGGCTGGGGCCAACGTCCTGACTTTC. Residues: CSAGAGANVLTF.

This rearrangement joins TRBV2 to TRBJ2-7; D perhaps matches TRBD1 (6 bases). This CDR3 is 11 amino acids long. Germline CDR1 and CDR2: SNHLY and FYNNEI. V was clipped by 3 bases and J by 9 bases, with 9 bases between them. The CDR3 nucleotides are TGTGCCAGCAGTGATCTGGACAGGCAGTACTTC. It translates to CASSDLDRQYF.

The chain couples TRBV3-1 to TRBJ2-4; TRBD2 agrees at 8 bases. CDR3 length: 17 residues. Germline V gives CDR1 LGHDT, CDR2 YNNKEL (reference sequence). V lost 4 bases, J lost 4 bases, and 12 bases stayed unmatched. CDR3 nucleotide sequence: TGTGCCAGCAGCCGCAATAGCGGGGCGGACGCAAAAAACATTCAGTACTTC. It codes for CASSRNSGADAKNIQYF.

This rearrangement joins TRBV20-1 to TRBJ2-7; D is undetermined. In germline, CDR1 is DFQATT, CDR2 SNEGSKA (reference sequence). The CDR3 contains 11 residues. The ends were cut back, 2 bases at V and 5 bases at J, with 7 bases in the middle. The CDR3 loop is CSARRAHEQYF. CDR3 nucleotide sequence: TGCAGTGCTAGAAGGGCCCACGAGCAGTACTTC.

The chain has TRBV20-1 and TRBJ1-1; possible D gene TRBD1, 6 bases. The CDR3 is 12 residues long. Deletions cut 3 bases from V and 1 base from J, with 6 bases between. Germline assignment: CDR1 DFQATT and CDR2 SNEGSKA (reference sequence). The CDR3 here is CSASRGNTEAFF. The DNA of the CDR3 is TGCAGTGCTAGCAGGGGGAACACTGAAGCTTTCTTT.

The chain carries TRBV29-1 and TRBJ2-4; D is uncertain. The V end lost 6 bases, the J end lost 8 bases, and 17 bases lay between the germline ends. Per germline, CDR1 SQVTM and CDR2 ANQGSEA. The CDR3 consists of 13 residues. DNA for the CDR3: TGCAGCGTGGAGATCGGCAGCCAGGACATTCAGTACTTC. Its translation: CSVEIGSQDIQYF.

The chain carries TRBV6-5 and TRBJ1-1; D ambiguous. Trimming cost V 2 bases and J 0 bases, with 4 bases left between them. The CDR3 has 13 amino acids. CDR1 is MNHEY, CDR2 SVGAGI, per germline. CDR3: CASSYLMNTEAFF. The CDR3 DNA sequence: TGTGCCAGCAGTTACCTGATGAACACTGAAGCTTTCTTT.

This clonotype has a single count. The CDR3 spells CASGGPLGFHEQYF. The CDR3 bases are TGTGCCAGCGGAGGTCCCCTGGGGTTCCACGAGCAGTACTTC. The chain couples TRBV6-5 to TRBJ2-7, with D perhaps matching TRBD2 (5 bases). In germline, CDR1 is MNHEY, CDR2 SVGAGI. The V and J ends lost 8 bases and 5 bases respectively, with 19 bases between them. This CDR3 is built from 14 residues.

The chain is built from TRBV5-6 and TRBJ1-1; D remains unclear. The CDR3 length is 15 residues. V lost 2 bases and J lost 5, with 16 bases in between. Germline assignment: CDR1 SGHDT and CDR2 YYEEEE. The CDR3 sequence: CASSLTPGRGTEAFF. DNA of the CDR3: TGTGCCAGCAGCTTAACACCGGGTCGCGGGACTGAAGCTTTCTTT.

This clonotype was counted only a few times. This chain connects TRBV6-6 to TRBJ2-7; perhaps TRBD2 as D (5 bases). Germline V gene data show CDR1 as MNHNY and CDR2 as SVGAGI (reference sequence). V lost 2 bases to trimming and J lost 1 base, with 9 bases between them. This CDR3 is 14 amino acids long. CDR3 residues: CASSYMRLSYEQYF. CDR3 DNA: TGTGCCAGCAGTTACATGAGACTATCCTACGAGCAGTACTTC.

This clonotype has just one count. The rearrangement uses TRBV20-1 and TRBJ2-2; 14 nucleotides match TRBD2. CDR1 is DFQATT and CDR2 is SNEGSKA in the germline V gene (reference sequence). The length of the CDR3 is 14 residues. The junction had 4 bases not matched to a gene; V was cut back by 5 bases and J by 8 bases. In nucleotides, the CDR3 is TGCAGTGCTCGGACTAGCGGGAGGTCTGGGGAGCTGTTTTTT. Translation: CSARTSGRSGELFF.

The CDR3 is CSARDARGGAGDTQYF. The CDR3 DNA sequence: TGCAGTGCTAGAGATGCGCGGGGGGGCGCGGGGGATACGCAGTATTTT. This chain uses TRBV20-1 with TRBJ2-3, with 9 bases matching TRBD2. Germline V gene data show CDR1 as DFQATT and CDR2 as SNEGSKA (reference sequence). The CDR3 extends over 16 amino acids. V was pared by 0 bases and J by 6 bases, with 10 bases of the junction left unmatched.

This sequence joins TRBV10-3 and TRBJ2-2, with 8 bases matching TRBD2. This CDR3 is built from 16 residues. CDR1 and CDR2 (germline): ENHRY, SYGVKD. The junction had 5 bases not matched to a gene; V was cut back by 3 bases and J by 2 bases. The CDR3 bases are TGTGCCATCAGTGACGGTAGCGGGACTAACACCGGGGAGCTGTTTTTT. Protein product: CAISDGSGTNTGELFF.

This chain links TRBV6-2 or TRBV6-3 with TRBJ1-3; D ambiguous. The CDR3 runs 14 residues. Germline V gene sequence: CDR1 MNHEY, CDR2 SVGEGT. V was trimmed by 8 bases and J by 1 base, leaving 12 bases between them. The chain's CDR3 is CASGEYGSGNTIYF. The CDR3 nucleotides read TGTGCCAGCGGCGAGTATGGATCTGGAAACACCATATATTTT.

The chain combines TRBV7-9 with TRBJ1-2; 7 positions agree with TRBD1. The CDR3 loop spans 16 amino acids. Germline CDR1 and CDR2: SEHNR and FQNEAQ (reference sequence). With 5 bases clipped from V and 2 bases from J, the junction kept 11 bases outside the gene matches. The CDR3 nucleotides are TGTGCCAGCAGCCAGGGGGTTGCCGGGGGAAACTATGGCTACACCTTC. The encoded protein is CASSQGVAGGNYGYTF.

The chain joins TRBV12-3 or TRBV12-4 to TRBJ2-7; possible D gene TRBD1, 6 bases. The length of the CDR3 is 14 residues. Trimming took 3 bases from V and 3 from J, leaving 12 bases between them. As DNA, the CDR3 is TGTGCCAGCAGTTTTAGGGTCAGGGGCTACGAGCAGTACTTC. This gives the protein CASSFRVRGYEQYF.

V gene TRBV4-1 combines with J gene TRBJ2-5, with D possibly being TRBD1 (6 bases). CDR1 is MGHRA and CDR2 is YSYEKL in the germline V gene. V lost 2 bases, J lost 1 base, and 17 bases lay in between. The CDR3 is 17 residues long. The CDR3 region has the DNA TGCGCCAGCAGCCAATCCGGACTCCAGGGGTCCCAAGAGACCCAGTACTTC. Its translation is CASSQSGLQGSQETQYF.

This chain links TRBV29-1 with TRBJ2-4, with D maybe TRBD1 (9 bases). Germline loops: CDR1 SQVTM, CDR2 ANQGSEA. Trimming pared 7 bases from V and 8 bases from J, leaving 18 bases between. The length of the CDR3 is 13 residues. The CDR3, as DNA: TGCAGCGCCGGGGGGGGACAGGGAGACATTCAGTACTTC. This sequence encodes CSAGGGQGDIQYF.

This clonotype was seen just once. The chain combines TRBV20-1 with TRBJ1-1; no clear D. The V end lost 1 base, the J end lost 6 bases, and 9 bases lay between the germline ends. This CDR3 is built from 12 residues. CDR1 is DFQATT, CDR2 SNEGSKA, per germline (reference sequence). The CDR3 is CSARGTVAEAFF. The CDR3 DNA follows: TGCAGTGCTAGAGGGACTGTCGCTGAAGCTTTCTTT.

The chain couples TRBV5-1 to TRBJ2-1, with 9 bases aligning to TRBD2. Germline CDR1 reads SGHRS; CDR2 reads YFSETQ. J was trimmed by 0 bases and V by 2 bases; bases with no gene match: 6. This CDR3 spans 17 amino acids. The CDR3 coding sequence is TGCGCCAGCAGCTTTGCCCCTAGCGGGACCTCCTACAATGAGCAGTTCTTC. Its protein product is CASSFAPSGTSYNEQFF.

The gene calls are TRBV23-1 and TRBJ2-3; 9 bases fit TRBD1. TRBV23-1 is annotated as an ORF whose role is uncertain. The CDR3 is made up of 16 amino acids. The V segment lost 7 bases and the J segment 4 bases; nucleotides outside the gene matches: 12. CDR3 DNA sequence: TGCGCCAGCATCGAAGACAGGGGGTATATTTCAGATACGCAGTATTTT. Protein sequence: CASIEDRGYISDTQYF.

The chain employs TRBV19 and TRBJ1-5; D is ambiguous. Germline values: CDR1 LNHDA, CDR2 SQIVND (reference sequence). With 8 bases removed from V and 4 bases from J, the gap between germline ends came to 9 bases. This CDR3 contains 12 residues. CDR3 protein: CASRTRNQPQHF. In DNA form, the CDR3 reads TGTGCCAGTCGAACACGGAATCAGCCCCAGCATTTT.

The V gene is TRBV20-1, the J gene TRBJ2-7; D uncertain. Looked up from germline, CDR1 is DFQATT and CDR2 is SNEGSKA (reference sequence). V lost 1 base and J lost 0, with 7 bases in between. The CDR3 is 13 residues long. CDR3 DNA: TGCAGTGCTAGAGGGCCTGTCTCCTACGAGCAGTACTTC. This gives the protein CSARGPVSYEQYF.

The V gene is TRBV5-1, the J gene TRBJ2-3, with D possibly being TRBD2 (7 bases). Germline values: CDR1 SGHRS, CDR2 YFSETQ. The CDR3 runs to 16 residues. V was cut by 3 bases and J by 4 bases, with 18 bases left in between. CDR3 region: CASSWTGGPGADTQYF. CDR3 DNA sequence: TGCGCCAGCAGCTGGACGGGGGGCCCCGGAGCAGATACGCAGTATTTT.

This clonotype was observed a single time. The chain links TRBV7-2 to TRBJ1-1; D perhaps matches TRBD1 (6 bases). V lost 1 base to trimming and J lost 7 bases, with 10 bases between them. This CDR3 is 13 amino acids long. From germline, CDR1 is SGHTA and CDR2 FQGNSA. This chain's CDR3 is CASSLGGHFEAFF. The CDR3 bases are TGTGCCAGCAGCTTAGGGGGACACTTTGAAGCTTTCTTT.

The chain uses TRBV12-3 or TRBV12-4 and TRBJ1-4; TRBD1 matches at 9 bases. This CDR3 spans 15 amino acids. J was trimmed by 3 bases and V by 5 bases; bases with no gene match: 4. CDR3 sequence reads: CASSGGTGSNEKLFF. The CDR3 DNA reads TGTGCCAGCAGTGGCGGGACAGGGTCTAATGAAAAACTGTTTTTT.

This chain links TRBV7-2 with TRBJ1-1, with TRBD1 matching over 8 bases. Germline CDR1 SGHTA, CDR2 FQGNSA. This CDR3 has 12 amino acids. With V trimmed by 5 bases and J by 10 bases, 6 bases remained unmatched. CDR3 sequence: CASSLGQGRAFF. The CDR3 DNA is TGTGCCAGCAGCCTCGGACAGGGTAGAGCTTTCTTT.

The J gene is TRBJ2-4, the V gene TRBV4-3; D might be TRBD2 (5 bases). CDR3 length: 16 amino acids. The V end was cut by 0 bases, the J end by 7 bases, with 16 bases between. CDR1 is LGHNA and CDR2 is YSLEER in the germline V gene. CDR3 sequence reads: CASSQDWNGKWNIQYF. In DNA form, the CDR3 reads TGCGCCAGCAGCCAAGATTGGAACGGGAAATGGAACATTCAGTACTTC.

The rearrangement uses TRBV29-1 and TRBJ1-1; 7 bases fit TRBD1. The germline CDR1 and CDR2 sequences are SQVTM and ANQGSEA. This CDR3 region has 13 residues. V lost 3 bases, J lost 0 bases, and 1 base stayed unmatched. The CDR3 nucleotides are TGCAGCGTTGAGACAGGGTTGAACACTGAAGCTTTCTTT. Encoded protein: CSVETGLNTEAFF.